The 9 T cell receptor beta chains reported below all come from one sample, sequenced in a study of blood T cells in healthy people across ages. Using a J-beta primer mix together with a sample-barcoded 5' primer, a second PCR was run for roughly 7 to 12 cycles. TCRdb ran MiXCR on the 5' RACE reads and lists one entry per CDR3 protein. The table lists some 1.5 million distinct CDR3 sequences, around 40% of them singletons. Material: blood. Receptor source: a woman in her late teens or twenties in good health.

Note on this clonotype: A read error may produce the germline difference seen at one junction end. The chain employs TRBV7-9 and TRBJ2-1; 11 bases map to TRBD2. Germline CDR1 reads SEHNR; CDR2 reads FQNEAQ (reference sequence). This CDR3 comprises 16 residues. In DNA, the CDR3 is TGTGTCAGCAGCTTTGGACTAGCGGGCTCCTACAATGAGCAGTTCTTC. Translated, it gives CVSSFGLAGSYNEQFF.

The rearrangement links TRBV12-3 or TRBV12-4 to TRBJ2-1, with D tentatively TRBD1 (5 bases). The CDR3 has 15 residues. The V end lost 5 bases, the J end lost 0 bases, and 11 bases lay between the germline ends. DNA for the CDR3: TGTGCCAGCAGTGAGACAGACCGCTCCTACAATGAGCAGTTCTTC. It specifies CASSETDRSYNEQFF.

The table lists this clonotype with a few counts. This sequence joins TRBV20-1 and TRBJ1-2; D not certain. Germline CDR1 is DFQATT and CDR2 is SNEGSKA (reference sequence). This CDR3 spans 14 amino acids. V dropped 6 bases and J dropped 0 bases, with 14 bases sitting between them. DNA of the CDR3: TGCAGTGCCGCTTCGGGCGGAGCTAACTATGGCTACACCTTC. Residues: CSAASGGANYGYTF.

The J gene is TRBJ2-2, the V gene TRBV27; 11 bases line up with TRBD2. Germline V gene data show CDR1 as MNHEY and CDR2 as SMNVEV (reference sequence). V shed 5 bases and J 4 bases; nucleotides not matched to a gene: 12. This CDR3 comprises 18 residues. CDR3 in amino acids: CASSPRVAGGRSTGELFF. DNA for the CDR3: TGTGCCAGCAGTCCTCGGGTAGCGGGGGGGCGTAGCACCGGGGAGCTGTTTTTT.

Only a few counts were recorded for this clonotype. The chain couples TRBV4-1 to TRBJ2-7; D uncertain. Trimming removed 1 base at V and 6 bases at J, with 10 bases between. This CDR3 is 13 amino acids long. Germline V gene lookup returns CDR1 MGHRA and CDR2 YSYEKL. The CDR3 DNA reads TGCGCCAGCAGCCAAGGTCTCAAAGGCGAGCAGTACTTC. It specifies CASSQGLKGEQYF.

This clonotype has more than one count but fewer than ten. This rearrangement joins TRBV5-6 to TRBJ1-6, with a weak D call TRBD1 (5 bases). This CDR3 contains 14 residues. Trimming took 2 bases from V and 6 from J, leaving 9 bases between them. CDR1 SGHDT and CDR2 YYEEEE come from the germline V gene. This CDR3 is CASSLRGINSPLHF. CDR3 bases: TGTGCCAGCAGCTTAAGGGGTATTAATTCACCCCTCCACTTT.

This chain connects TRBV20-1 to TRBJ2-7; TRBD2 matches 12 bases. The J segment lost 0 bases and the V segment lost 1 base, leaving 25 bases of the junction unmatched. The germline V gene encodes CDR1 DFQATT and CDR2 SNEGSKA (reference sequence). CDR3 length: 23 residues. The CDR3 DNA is TGCAGTGCTAGAGGCCGCCTAATTACTAGCGGGGGGCCGCAAACCCTAAGCTCCTACGAGCAGTACTTC. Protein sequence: CSARGRLITSGGPQTLSSYEQYF.

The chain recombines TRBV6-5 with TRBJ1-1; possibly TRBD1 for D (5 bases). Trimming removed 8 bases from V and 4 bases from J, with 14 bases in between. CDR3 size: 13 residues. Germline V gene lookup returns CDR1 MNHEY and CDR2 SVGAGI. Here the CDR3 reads CASRWGGSTEAFF. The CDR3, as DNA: TGTGCCAGCCGTTGGGGGGGGAGCACTGAAGCTTTCTTT.

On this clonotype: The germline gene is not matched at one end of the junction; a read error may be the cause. This CDR3 reads CASSSSGTSGGNSYNVQFF. Here the CDR3 DNA reads TGTGCCAGCAGCTCGTCCGGGACTAGCGGGGGGAACTCCTACAATGTGCAGTTCTTT. The rearrangement uses TRBV9 and TRBJ2-1; 15 nucleotides line up with TRBD2. The germline CDR1 and CDR2 sequences are SGDLS and YYNGEE. The CDR3 runs to 19 residues. The full variable domain, completed using reference TRBV9 and TRBJ2-1, is DSGVTQTPKHLITATGQRVTLRCSPRSGDLSVYWYQQSLDQGLQFLIQYYNGEERAKGNILERFSAQQFPDLHSELNLSSLELGDSALYFCASSSSGTSGGNSYNVQFFGPGTRLTVL.